The TCR beta chain under discussion was sequenced for a study of CD8+CD57+ T cells in acquired aplastic anemia. General study findings and limits: No significant difference in CD8+ Simpson's diversity was found between patients and controls.

Sequencing was done on patients that had shown CD8+CD57+ cell expansion by flow cytometry. The V gene lost 5 bases and the J gene lost 6 bases, with 13 bases spanning the gap. This CDR3 is 12 amino acids long. CDR1 is SQVTM and CDR2 is ANQGSEA in the germline V gene. Remarks on this clonotype: What it binds is unknown.

CDR3 and TCR beta VDJ profiling relied on genomic DNA as the template. TCRdb passed the reads through MiXCR, listing each CDR3 protein once. The sample holds roughly 100,000 distinct CDR3 sequences, 65% to 70% seen once. The receptor's source is a human donor with aplastic anemia. The material sequenced was sorted CD4+, CD8+, or CD8+CD57+ T cells (not recorded which) from PBMCs. The chain uses TRBV29-1 and TRBJ1-1, with unresolved D. The CDR3, as DNA: TGCAGCGTTTATAACCCTGGGGCTGAAGCTTTCTTT. It codes for CSVYNPGAEAFF.